These 13 T cell receptor beta chains were sequenced from one sample in a study of shared clonotypes between healthy human individuals. The repertoire was sequenced with immunoSEQ multiplex PCR; TCRdb's copy has only in-frame clones and lacks some. The table has over 2 million clones, around 95% seen once. Input material: naive CD4+ T cells sorted from blood. Sample subset: CD45RA+ positively selected. Source of these receptors: a man aged 18 to 29 in good health.

The rearrangement links TRBV7-2 to TRBJ1-2; 11 bases fit TRBD1. Trimming removed 6 bases from V and 13 bases from J; junction bases left unmatched: 10. The CDR3 is made up of 13 amino acids. The V gene's germline CDR1 is SGHTA and CDR2 FQGNSA. CDR3 loop: CASRSGQGARGTF. CDR3 DNA sequence: TGTGCCAGCAGATCCGGACAGGGGGCGCGAGGCACCTTC.

The gene calls are TRBV7-6 and TRBJ2-5; the D is unclear. V was pared by 7 bases and J by 5 bases, with 14 bases between. This CDR3 spans 13 amino acids. Germline V gene lookup returns CDR1 SGHVS and CDR2 FNYEAQ. This chain's CDR3 is CASTPGLEETQYF. As DNA, the CDR3 is TGTGCCAGCACCCCGGGCCTAGAGGAGACCCAGTACTTC.

The V call is TRBV7-8, the J call TRBJ2-1; 7 bases are shared with TRBD2. Germline V gene lookup returns CDR1 SGHVS and CDR2 FQNEAQ. The CDR3 has 14 amino acids. V shed 8 bases, J shed 0 bases, and the junction held 4 bases outside the gene matches. The DNA of the CDR3 is TGTGCCAGCTACGGGGGGAGCTCCTACAATGAGCAGTTCTTC. Residues: CASYGGSSYNEQFF.

In its sample, this clone was seen once. CDR3 amino acids: CASSPLPGTASPDTQYF. In DNA, the CDR3 is TGTGCCAGCTCACCACTCCCTGGGACAGCTTCACCGGATACGCAGTATTTT. The gene calls are TRBV18 and TRBJ2-3; 7 bases agree with TRBD1. J was trimmed by 6 bases and V by 1 base; bases with no gene match: 13. CDR3 length: 17 amino acids. CDR1 and CDR2 from the germline V gene are KGHSH and LQKENI.

The table lists this clone with a count of one. The V and J genes are TRBV4-1 and TRBJ1-5; D is unclear. Trimming took 0 bases from V and 4 from J, leaving 7 bases between them. This CDR3 comprises 14 residues. Germline CDR1 and CDR2: MGHRA and YSYEKL. In DNA form, the CDR3 reads TGCGCCAGCAGCCAAGAAGCGGGAAATCAGCCCCAGCATTTT. Translating it yields CASSQEAGNQPQHF.

The V and J genes are TRBV2 and TRBJ2-7; TRBD2 is a possible D gene (5 bases). CDR3 length: 14 amino acids. Looked up from germline, CDR1 is SNHLY and CDR2 is FYNNEI. V was trimmed by 7 bases and J by 3 bases, leaving 16 bases between them. CDR3 coding DNA: TGTGCCAGCAAATTCGGCGGGCAGAGCTACGAGCAGTACTTC. Translation gives CASKFGGQSYEQYF.

The chain joins TRBV5-1 to TRBJ1-6, with 7 bases matching TRBD1. This CDR3 region has 13 residues. Germline V lookup: CDR1 SGHRS, CDR2 YFSETQ. V was pared by 3 bases and J by 10 bases, with 4 bases of the junction left unmatched. The CDR3 nucleotides read TGCGCCAGCAGCTCAGGGGGGGGCTCACCCCTCCACTTT. This codes for CASSSGGGSPLHF. The entire variable domain, with the rest obtained from reference TRBV5-1 and TRBJ1-6, is as follows: KAGVTQTPRYLIKTRGQQVTLSCSPISGHRSVSWYQQTPGQGLQFLFEYFSETQRNKGNFPGRFSGRQFSNSRSEMNVSTLELGDSALYLCASSSGGGSPLHFGNGTRLTVT.

The V call is TRBV7-9, the J call TRBJ2-1; 7 nucleotides line up with TRBD2. V gave up 5 bases and J gave up 8 bases; unmatched junction bases: 12. This CDR3 region has 15 residues. The germline gives CDR1 SEHNR, CDR2 FQNEAQ (reference sequence). CDR3: CASSTLGGSTDEQFF. CDR3 DNA sequence: TGTGCCAGCAGCACCTTAGGCGGGAGTACCGATGAGCAGTTCTTC.

The chain links TRBV18 to TRBJ1-6; no clear D. Trimming took off 0 bases at V and 6 bases at J, with 9 bases between the two ends. CDR3 length: 15 amino acids. Germline values: CDR1 KGHSH, CDR2 LQKENI. DNA for the CDR3: TGTGCCAGCTCACCACCCACCCTGGTTAATTCACCCCTCCACTTT. This translates into CASSPPTLVNSPLHF.

Regarding this clone: Since a much larger clone is just one base distant, this may be a read error. The genes are TRBV2 and TRBJ2-7, with unresolved D. The CDR3 extends over 12 amino acids. Per germline, CDR1 SNHLY and CDR2 FYNNEI. Deletions cut 8 bases from V and 0 bases from J, with 8 bases between. CDR3 in amino acids: CASRQSSYEQYF. As DNA, the CDR3 is TGTGCCAGCCGGCAGAGCTCCTACGAGCAGTACTTC.

The chain has TRBV28 and TRBJ2-1; D is tentatively TRBD1 or TRBD2 (5 bases each). CDR3 length equals 13 residues. With 7 bases removed from V and 10 bases from J, the gap between germline ends came to 17 bases. From germline, CDR1 is MDHEN and CDR2 SYDVKM. CDR3 in amino acids: CASNSGLSVEQFF. The CDR3 DNA sequence: TGTGCCAGCAACTCGGGGCTATCGGTCGAGCAGTTCTTC.

The chain combines TRBV10-3 with TRBJ2-1; D is unclear. Trimming cost V 2 bases and J 4 bases, with 15 bases left between them. There are 16 residues in the CDR3. Germline V gene lookup returns CDR1 ENHRY and CDR2 SYGVKD. The CDR3 bases are TGTGCCATCAGTGAGAGGCAAGTGGGTCCTTACAATGAGCAGTTCTTC. It specifies CAISERQVGPYNEQFF.

The V gene is TRBV5-1, the J gene TRBJ2-3; no firm D call. The CDR3 sequence is 15 residues long. Germline CDR1 SGHRS, CDR2 YFSETQ. Trimming took 0 bases from V and 4 from J, leaving 12 bases between them. CDR3 region: CASSLEGYGPDTQYF. The DNA for the CDR3 is TGCGCCAGCAGCTTGGAAGGGTATGGGCCAGATACGCAGTATTTT.